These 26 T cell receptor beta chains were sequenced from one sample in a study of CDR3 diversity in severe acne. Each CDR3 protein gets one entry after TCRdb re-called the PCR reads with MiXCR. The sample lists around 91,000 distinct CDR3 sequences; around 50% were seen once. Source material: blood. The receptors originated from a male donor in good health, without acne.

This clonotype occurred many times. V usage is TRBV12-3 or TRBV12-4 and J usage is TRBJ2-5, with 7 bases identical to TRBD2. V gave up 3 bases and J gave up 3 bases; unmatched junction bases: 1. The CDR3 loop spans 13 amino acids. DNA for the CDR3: TGTGCCAGCAGTTTGCTAGCGGAAGAGACCCAGTACTTC. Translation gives CASSLLAEETQYF.

The CDR3 sequence: CATSDLEVNYGYTF. The CDR3 DNA is TGTGCCACCAGTGATCTCGAAGTAAACTATGGCTACACCTTC. The rearrangement links TRBV24-1 to TRBJ1-2; the D is unclear. The V end was cut by 3 bases, the J end by 2 bases, with 9 bases between. CDR1 is KGHDR and CDR2 is SFDVKD in the germline V gene. The CDR3 covers 14 residues.

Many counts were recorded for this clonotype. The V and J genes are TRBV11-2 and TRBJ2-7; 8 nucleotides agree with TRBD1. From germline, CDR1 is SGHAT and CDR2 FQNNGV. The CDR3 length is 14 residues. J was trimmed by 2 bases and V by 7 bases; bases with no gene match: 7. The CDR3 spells CASTSGTGTYEQYF. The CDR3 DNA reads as TGTGCCAGCACCTCCGGGACAGGCACCTACGAGCAGTACTTC.

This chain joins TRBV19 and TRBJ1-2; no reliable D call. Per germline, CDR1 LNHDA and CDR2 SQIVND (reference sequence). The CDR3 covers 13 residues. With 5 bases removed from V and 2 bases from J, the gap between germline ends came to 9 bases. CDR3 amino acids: CASSSRANYGYTF. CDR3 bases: TGTGCCAGTAGTTCCCGGGCCAACTATGGCTACACCTTC.

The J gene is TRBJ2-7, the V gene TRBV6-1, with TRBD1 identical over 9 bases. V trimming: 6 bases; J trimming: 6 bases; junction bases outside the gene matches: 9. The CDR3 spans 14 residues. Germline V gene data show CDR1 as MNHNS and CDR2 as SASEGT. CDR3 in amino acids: CASSVGTGTGEQYF. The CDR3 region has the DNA TGTGCCAGCAGCGTCGGGACAGGGACTGGCGAGCAGTACTTC.

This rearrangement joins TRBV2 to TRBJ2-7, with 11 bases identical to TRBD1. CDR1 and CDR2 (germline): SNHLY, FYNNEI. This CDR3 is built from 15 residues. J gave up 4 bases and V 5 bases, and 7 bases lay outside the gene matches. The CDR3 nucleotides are TGTGCCAGCAGTCCAACCGGGACAGGGGGATACGAGCAGTACTTC. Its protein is CASSPTGTGGYEQYF. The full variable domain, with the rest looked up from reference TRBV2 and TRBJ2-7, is EPEVTQTPSHQVTQMGQEVILRCVPISNHLYFYWYRQILGQKVEFLVSFYNNEISEKSEIFDDQFSVERPDGSNFTLKIRSTKLEDSAMYFCASSPTGTGGYEQYFGPGTRLTVT.

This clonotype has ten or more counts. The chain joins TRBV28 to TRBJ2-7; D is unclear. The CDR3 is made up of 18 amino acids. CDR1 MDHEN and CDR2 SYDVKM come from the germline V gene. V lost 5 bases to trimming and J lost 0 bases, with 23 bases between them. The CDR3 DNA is TGTGCCAGCAGTGGGCCGCCTTCGGCTCTTACCCTCTCCTACGAGCAGTACTTC. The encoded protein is CASSGPPSALTLSYEQYF.

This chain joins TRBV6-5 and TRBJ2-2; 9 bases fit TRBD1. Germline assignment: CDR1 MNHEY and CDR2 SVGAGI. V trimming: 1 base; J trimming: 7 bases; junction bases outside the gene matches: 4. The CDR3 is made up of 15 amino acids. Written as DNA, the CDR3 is TGTGCCAGCAGTTACTACAGGGGGCTAGGCGGGGAGCTGTTTTTT. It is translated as CASSYYRGLGGELFF.

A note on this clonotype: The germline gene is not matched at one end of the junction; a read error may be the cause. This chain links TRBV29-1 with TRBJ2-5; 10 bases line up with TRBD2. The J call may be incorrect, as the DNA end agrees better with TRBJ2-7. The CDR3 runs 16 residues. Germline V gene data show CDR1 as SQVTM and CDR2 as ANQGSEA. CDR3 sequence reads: CNVGLAGVLSSYEQYF. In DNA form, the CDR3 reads TGCAACGTTGGGCTAGCGGGAGTTCTGAGCTCCTACGAGCAGTACTTC.

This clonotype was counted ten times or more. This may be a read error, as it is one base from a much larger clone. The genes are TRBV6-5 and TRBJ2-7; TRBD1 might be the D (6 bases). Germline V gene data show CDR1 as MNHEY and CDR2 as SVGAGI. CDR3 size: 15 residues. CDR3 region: CACSKSRDTPYEQYF. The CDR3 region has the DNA TGTGCCTGCAGCAAGAGCCGGGACACCCCCTACGAGCAGTACTTC.

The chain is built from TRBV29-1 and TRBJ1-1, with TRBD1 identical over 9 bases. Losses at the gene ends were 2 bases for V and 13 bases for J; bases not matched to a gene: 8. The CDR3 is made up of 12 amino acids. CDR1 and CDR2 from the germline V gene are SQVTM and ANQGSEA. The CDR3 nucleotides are TGCAGCGTTGAAAAAAGGGACAGGGTCGTTTTCTTT. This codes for CSVEKRDRVVFF.

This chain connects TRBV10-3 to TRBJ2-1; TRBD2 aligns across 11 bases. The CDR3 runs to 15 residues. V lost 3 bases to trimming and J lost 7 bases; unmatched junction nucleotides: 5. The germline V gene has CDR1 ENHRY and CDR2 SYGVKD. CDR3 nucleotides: TGTGCCATCAGTGAAGAGGGACTAGCGGTAAATGAGCAGTTCTTC. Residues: CAISEEGLAVNEQFF.

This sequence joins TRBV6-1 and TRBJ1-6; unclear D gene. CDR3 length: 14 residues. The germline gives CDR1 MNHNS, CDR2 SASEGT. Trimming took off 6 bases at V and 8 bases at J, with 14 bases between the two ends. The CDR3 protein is CASRANTGDSPLHF. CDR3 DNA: TGTGCCAGCAGGGCAAACACCGGGGATTCACCCCTCCACTTT.

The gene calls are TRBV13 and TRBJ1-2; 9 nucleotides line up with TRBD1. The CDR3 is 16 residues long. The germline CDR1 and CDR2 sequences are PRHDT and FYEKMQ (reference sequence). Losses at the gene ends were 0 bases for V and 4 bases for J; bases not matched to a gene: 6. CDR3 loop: CASSLGQGAVGYGYTF. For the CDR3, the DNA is TGTGCCAGCAGCTTAGGACAGGGGGCAGTGGGCTATGGCTACACCTTC.

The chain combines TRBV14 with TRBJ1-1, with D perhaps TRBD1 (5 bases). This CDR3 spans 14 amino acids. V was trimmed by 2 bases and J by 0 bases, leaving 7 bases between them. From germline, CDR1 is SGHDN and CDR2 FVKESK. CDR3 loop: CASSQPGMNTEAFF. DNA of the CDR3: TGTGCCAGCAGCCAACCAGGGATGAACACTGAAGCTTTCTTT.

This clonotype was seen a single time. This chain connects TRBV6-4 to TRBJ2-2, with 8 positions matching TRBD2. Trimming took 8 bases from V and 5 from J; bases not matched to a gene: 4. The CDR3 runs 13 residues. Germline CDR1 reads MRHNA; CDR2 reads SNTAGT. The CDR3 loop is CASSGGETGELFF. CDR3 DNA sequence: TGTGCCAGCTCGGGAGGGGAGACCGGGGAGCTGTTTTTT.

This CDR3 reads CASSLGTGRTGTQYF. The CDR3 nucleotides are TGTGCCAGCAGTCTGGGGACAGGGCGAACGGGGACCCAGTACTTC. J is TRBJ2-5 and V is TRBV19; 9 bases are shared with TRBD1. V lost 9 bases, J lost 7 bases, and 15 bases stayed unmatched. The CDR3 contains 15 residues. CDR1 is LNHDA, CDR2 SQIVND, per germline (reference sequence).

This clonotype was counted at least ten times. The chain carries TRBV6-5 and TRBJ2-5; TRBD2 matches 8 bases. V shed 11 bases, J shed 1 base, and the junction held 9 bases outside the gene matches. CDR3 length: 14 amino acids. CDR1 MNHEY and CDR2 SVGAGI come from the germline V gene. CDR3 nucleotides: TGTGCCTCGAAGGGCGGGGGGCTCCAAGAGACCCAGTACTTC. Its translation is CASKGGGLQETQYF.

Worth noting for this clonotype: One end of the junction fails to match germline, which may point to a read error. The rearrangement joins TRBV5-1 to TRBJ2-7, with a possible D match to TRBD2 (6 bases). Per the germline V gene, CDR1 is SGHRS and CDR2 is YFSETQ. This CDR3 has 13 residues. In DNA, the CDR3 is TGTGCCAGCAGCTTGCGGGGTTCCTACGAGCAGTACTTC. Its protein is CASSLRGSYEQYF.

The CDR3: CSAPRVGTDTQYF. The CDR3 DNA is TGCAGTGCTCCCAGGGTCGGCACAGATACGCAGTATTTT. This rearrangement joins TRBV20-1 to TRBJ2-3; tentatively, D is TRBD1 (5 bases). The V and J ends lost 5 bases and 1 base respectively, with 10 bases between them. CDR3 length: 13 residues. Germline V lookup: CDR1 DFQATT, CDR2 SNEGSKA (reference sequence).

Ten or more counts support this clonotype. The CDR3, as DNA: TGTGCCAGCAGCTTATACGGCTATGAGCAGTTCTTC. Its protein is CASSLYGYEQFF. The genes are TRBV7-9 and TRBJ2-1, with D unresolved. This CDR3 is built from 12 residues. Trimming took off 2 bases at V and 8 bases at J, with 7 bases between the two ends. Germline CDR1 SEHNR, CDR2 FQNEAQ (reference sequence).

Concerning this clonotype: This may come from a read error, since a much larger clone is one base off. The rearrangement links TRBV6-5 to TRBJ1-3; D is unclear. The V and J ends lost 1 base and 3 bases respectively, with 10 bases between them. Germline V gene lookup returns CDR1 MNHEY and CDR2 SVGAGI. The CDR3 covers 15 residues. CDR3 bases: TGTGCCAGCAGTTACTACGGCCAATTTGGAAACACCATATATTTT. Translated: CASSYYGQFGNTIYF.

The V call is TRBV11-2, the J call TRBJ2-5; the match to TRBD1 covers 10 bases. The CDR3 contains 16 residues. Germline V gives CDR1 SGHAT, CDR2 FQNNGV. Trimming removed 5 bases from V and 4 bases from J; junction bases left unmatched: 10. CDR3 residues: CASSPLRDRGRETQYF. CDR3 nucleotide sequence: TGTGCCAGCAGCCCGCTAAGGGACAGGGGACGAGAGACCCAGTACTTC.

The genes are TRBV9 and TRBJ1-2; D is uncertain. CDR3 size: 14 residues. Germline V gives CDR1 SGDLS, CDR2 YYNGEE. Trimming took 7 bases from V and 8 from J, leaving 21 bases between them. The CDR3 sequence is CASGLWLREDGYTF. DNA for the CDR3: TGTGCCAGCGGGCTCTGGCTCCGGGAAGACGGCTACACCTTC.

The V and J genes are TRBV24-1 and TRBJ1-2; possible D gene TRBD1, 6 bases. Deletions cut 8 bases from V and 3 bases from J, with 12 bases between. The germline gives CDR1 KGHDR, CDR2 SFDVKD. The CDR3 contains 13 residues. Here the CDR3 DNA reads TGTGCCACCAAGGGGGAGGGGCACTATGGCTACACCTTC. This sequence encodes CATKGEGHYGYTF.

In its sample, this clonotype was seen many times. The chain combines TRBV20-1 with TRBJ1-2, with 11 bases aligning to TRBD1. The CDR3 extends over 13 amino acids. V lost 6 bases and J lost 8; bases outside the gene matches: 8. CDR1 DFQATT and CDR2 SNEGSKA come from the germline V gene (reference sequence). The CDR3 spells CSARTGGRRGYTF. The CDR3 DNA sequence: TGCAGTGCAAGGACAGGGGGCAGAAGGGGCTACACCTTC.